This TCR beta chain derives from a study of control samples from healthy donors and cancer patients. The CDR3 covers 13 residues. Germline V gene sequence: CDR1 SGHAT, CDR2 FQNNGV. The V gene lost 3 bases and the J gene lost 4 bases, with 9 bases spanning the gap. Sequencing used immunoSEQ multiplex PCR; TCRdb keeps in-frame clones, though not all of them. The top ten clones hold roughly 21% of a sample with under 40,000 clones, around 80% of them seen once. This TCR was recovered from a woman aged 55-69 years with lung cancer. The rearrangement uses TRBV11-2 and TRBJ1-1, with TRBD1 as a possible D gene (5 bases). Specimen: PBMCs. This CDR3 reads CASSFAGTTEAFF. The CDR3 coding sequence is TGTGCCAGCAGCTTTGCGGGGACCACTGAAGCTTTCTTT.